The 4 T cell receptor beta chains in this list originate from one sample, sequenced in a study of beta chain features in type 1 diabetes. Expressed TCRB transcripts were sequenced because the isolated RNA had all been reverse transcribed beforehand. TCRdb's table, derived via immunoSEQ multiplex PCR, lists solely in-frame clones and lacks some. The data contain 130,000 to 150,000 clones, 6.9% of them seen just once; the ten biggest clones take up about 1.5%. The sequencing sample was made of central memory CD4+ T cells from blood. Receptor source: a woman in her 30s in good health.

CDR3 nucleotides: TGCAGTGCTAGACGGGACAATGAGCAGTTCTTC. Encoded protein: CSARRDNEQFF. The rearrangement uses TRBV20-1 and TRBJ2-1, with D hard to call. Germline CDR1 reads DFQATT; CDR2 reads SNEGSKA (reference sequence). This CDR3 region has 11 residues. Trimming shortened V by 2 bases and J by 5 bases, and 4 bases separated the two germline ends.

In its sample, this clone was seen many times. This chain uses TRBV15 with TRBJ2-1; D may be TRBD2 (6 bases). V was shortened by 3 bases and J by 12 bases, with 15 bases between the two germline ends. The germline CDR1 and CDR2 sequences are LNHNV and YYDKDF (reference sequence). This CDR3 comprises 13 residues. The CDR3 nucleotides are TGTGCCACCAGCAGCGGGACTGGTCTCGGGCAGTTCTTC. Its translation: CATSSGTGLGQFF.

This clone was counted only a few times. The chain links TRBV28 to TRBJ2-7, with TRBD1 matching over 7 bases. V lost 6 bases and J lost 2; bases outside the gene matches: 4. Per the germline V gene, CDR1 is MDHEN and CDR2 is SYDVKM. The CDR3 is 13 amino acids. The CDR3 protein is CASRGQPTYEQYF. CDR3 in DNA: TGTGCCAGCAGGGGACAGCCTACCTACGAGCAGTACTTC.

This clone was counted only a few times. J is TRBJ1-5 and V is TRBV2, with D maybe TRBD1 (5 bases). Trimming took off 2 bases at V and 3 bases at J, with 11 bases between the two ends. CDR1 and CDR2 from the germline V gene are SNHLY and FYNNEI. CDR3 size: 15 residues. CDR3 in DNA: TGTGCCAGCAGTGAAATGCTACAGGTCAATCAGCCCCAGCATTTT. This gives the protein CASSEMLQVNQPQHF.